Sequencing of this T cell receptor (beta chain) was carried out in a study of CXCR4 blockade with PD-1 therapy in pancreatic cancer (dated by TCRdb to the late 2010s). As for the study more broadly: Multiplex immunohistochemistry and TCRbeta immunosequencing of resected pancreatic ductal adenocarcinoma were combined in the study with ex vivo slice culture in which PD-1 and CXCR4 blockade were tested. To assess intratumoral heterogeneity, two geographically distinct regions from each of roughly six tumors were TCR-sequenced. Broad study findings and their caveats: Tumors showed clonal expansion, with mean productive clonality about 0.14 versus 0.05 in healthy blood, but clonality did not correlate with survival. Amino acid clone frequency correlated strongly with the number of distinct nucleotide rearrangements encoding it, suggesting convergent selection by common tumor antigens. Because only TCRbeta chains were sequenced, true antigen-specificity overlap among the convergent dominant clones remained unconfirmed, awaiting paired alpha-beta single-cell sequencing.

None of the patients whose archived tumor blocks were used had received neoadjuvant therapy prior to resection. For the preserved-tissue arm, the study drew on approximately 32 surgical resection samples taken from 24 pancreatic ductal adenocarcinoma patients who had not been treated previously. DNA for the resection arm was extracted from ten 5-micron curls of FFPE tumor cut next to the multiplex immunohistochemistry slide. Of note for this clone: Its target antigen remains unknown. The input lacks base qualities; no much larger clone sits a single base away.

From the cysteine up to the phenylalanine, the CDR3 has a length of 15 residues. The retained sequence is limited to the CDR3, 45 bases, with the frame set at the first base. CDR1 and CDR2 (SGHNT, YENEEA) derive from the germline V gene. Relative to germline, V is 3 bases shorter and J is 8 bases shorter, with 16 bases between their ends. The immunoSEQ Assay at Adaptive Biotechnologies was used to immunosequence TCRbeta CDR3 regions from the extracted DNA. The published analysis was carried out like this. To measure the absolute abundance of each unique TCRbeta CDR3, the sequences were collapsed and filtered. Clonality was defined as 1 minus Pielou's evenness, computed on productive in-frame rearrangements only. Regional overlap tracked the top 100 nucleotide rearrangements across paired samples, with Morisita index comparing paired versus unrelated samples. The immunoSEQ Rearrangement Details tool was used to assess convergence of nucleotide rearrangements onto identical amino acid sequences. This is the immuneACCESS table as TCRdb keeps it, with only in-frame sequences that have V and J called. A part of the clones is gone; compared with another copy, unresolved V genes explain less than half, and the rest is unexplained. D and trimming were read from the DNA, whereas the V and J calls and clone size are those reported in that table. The sample table contains around 1,600 clones; only one count was recorded for about 38% of them. The ten largest make up about 15% of the sample.

The clonotype comes from a human donor with pancreatic ductal adenocarcinoma. The chain links TRBV11-3 with TRBJ1-4, with TRBD1 perhaps the D gene, on 5 matching bases. The sequenced sample was tumor tissue. DNA sequence: TGTGCCAGCAGCTTGGATGGCAGGGTCAACGAAAAACTGTTTTTT. Translation gives CASSLDGRVNEKLFF.